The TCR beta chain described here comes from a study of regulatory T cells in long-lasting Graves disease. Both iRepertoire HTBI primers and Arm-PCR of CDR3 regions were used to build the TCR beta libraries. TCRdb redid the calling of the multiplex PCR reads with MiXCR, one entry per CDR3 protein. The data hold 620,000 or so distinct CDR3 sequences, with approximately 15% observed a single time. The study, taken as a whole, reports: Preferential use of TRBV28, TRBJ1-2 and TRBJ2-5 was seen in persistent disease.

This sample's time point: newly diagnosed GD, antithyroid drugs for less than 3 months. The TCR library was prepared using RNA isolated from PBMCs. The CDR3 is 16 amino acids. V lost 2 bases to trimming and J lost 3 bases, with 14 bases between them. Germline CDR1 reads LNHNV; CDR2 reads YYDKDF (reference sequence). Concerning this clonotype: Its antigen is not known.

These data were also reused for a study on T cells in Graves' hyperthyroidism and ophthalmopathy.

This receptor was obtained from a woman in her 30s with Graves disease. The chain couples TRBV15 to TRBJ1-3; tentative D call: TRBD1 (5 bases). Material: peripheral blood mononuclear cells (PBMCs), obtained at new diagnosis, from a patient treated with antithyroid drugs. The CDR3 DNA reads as TGTGCCACCAGCAGATCGTACGGGGCTTTTGGAAACACCATATATTTT. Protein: CATSRSYGAFGNTIYF.